One and the same sample provided the 9 T cell receptor beta chains below, sequenced in a study of low-dose radiotherapy and immunotherapy resistance in tumors (dated 2022 in TCRdb). First-strand cDNA was synthesized using Superscript III and a set of TRAV- and TRBV-specific primers, so that both TCRalpha and TCRbeta chains were covered. TCRs were amplified with Phusion for about 18 PCR cycles using a constant-region primer together with the adapter attached to the V primers. TCRdb redid the processing of the public reads, applying fastp at Q25 and MiXCR, and retained in-frame beta chains. CDR3 protein duplicates are merged, each entry listing the most common genes and DNA. This sample is represented by roughly 14,000 distinct CDR3 sequences; 60% of them were singletons. The ten largest clones take up approximately 7.7% of the sample. Every receptor here comes from a human donor with advanced metastatic prostate, ovarian, gallbladder or colorectal cancer (not recorded which). This table probably holds off-target reads from a library built for another chain.

This clonotype has a handful of counts. The genes are TRBV19 and TRBJ1-5, with D uncertain. V lost 7 bases, J lost 0 bases, and 13 bases lay in between. CDR3 length: 15 amino acids. The V gene's germline CDR1 is LNHDA and CDR2 SQIVND (reference sequence). CDR3 loop: CASNSADNSNQPQHF. CDR3 DNA: TGTGCCAGTAATTCGGCAGACAATAGCAATCAGCCCCAGCATTTT.

The chain has TRBV5-1 and TRBJ1-2, with TRBD1 matching 8 bases. The trim removed 4 bases at V and 7 bases at J, leaving 9 bases unmatched. The CDR3 totals 14 residues. In germline, CDR1 is SGHRS, CDR2 YFSETQ. CDR3 sequence: CASSPGTGRGGYTF. The CDR3 bases are TGCGCCAGCAGCCCGGGGACAGGTCGTGGTGGCTACACCTTC.

This chain joins TRBV11-2 and TRBJ2-1; 8 nucleotides line up with TRBD2. The V gene's germline CDR1 is SGHAT and CDR2 FQNNGV. The V segment lost 1 base and the J segment 4 bases; nucleotides outside the gene matches: 3. The CDR3 has 15 residues. CDR3 sequence (DNA): TGTGCCAGCAGCTTAGTTACGGGAGGGTACAATGAGCAGTTCTTC. Amino acids: CASSLVTGGYNEQFF. Complete variable domain (other parts from reference TRBV11-2 and TRBJ2-1): EAGVAQSPRYKIIEKRQSVAFWCNPISGHATLYWYQQILGQGPKLLIQFQNNGVVDDSQLPKDRFSAERLKGVDSTLKIQPAKLEDSAVYLCASSLVTGGYNEQFFGPGTRLTVL.

This chain connects TRBV20-1 to TRBJ1-2; 8 positions match TRBD1. Germline V CDR1 and CDR2: DFQATT, SNEGSKA (reference sequence). There are 14 residues in the CDR3. V lost 5 bases and J lost 3; bases outside the gene matches: 8. The CDR3 region is CSADSGGIDYGYTF. In DNA form, the CDR3 reads TGCAGTGCTGACTCAGGGGGCATAGACTATGGCTACACCTTC.

This clonotype was seen a single time. V is TRBV6-1 and J is TRBJ2-7; 8 positions agree with TRBD2. The germline V gene encodes CDR1 MNHNS and CDR2 SASEGT. The CDR3 has 18 amino acids. With 3 bases clipped from V and 0 bases from J, the junction kept 13 bases outside the gene matches. The CDR3: CASSEPRKISGNSYEQYF. CDR3 DNA sequence: TGTGCCAGCAGTGAGCCCCGGAAAATTAGCGGGAACTCCTACGAGCAGTACTTC.

In this sample, this clonotype turned up a few times. The chain employs TRBV6-5 and TRBJ2-2; 7 nucleotides align to TRBD1. The CDR3 runs to 15 residues. Trimming removed 5 bases from V and 4 bases from J; junction bases left unmatched: 7. Germline V gives CDR1 MNHEY, CDR2 SVGAGI. The DNA of the CDR3 is TGTGCCAGCAGTCGCCAAGGGACAGCCACCGGGGAGCTGTTTTTT. Translation: CASSRQGTATGELFF.

About this clonotype: The junction departs from germline at one end; a sequencing error may be responsible. Written as DNA, the CDR3 is TGTGCAGAGTACGCAGGCAAATCAACCTTT. Its translation: CAEYAGKSTF. The V and J genes are TRBV13 and TRBJ1-6; unclear D gene. This CDR3 region has 10 residues. Germline-derived CDR1 and CDR2 are PRHDT and FYEKMQ (reference sequence).

The chain couples TRBV11-2 to TRBJ2-1; TRBD2 agrees at 8 bases. Germline CDR1 SGHAT, CDR2 FQNNGV. CDR3 length equals 15 residues. Trimming removed 5 bases from V and 4 bases from J; junction bases left unmatched: 7. As DNA, the CDR3 is TGTGCCAGCAGCCCGTCGTCGGGAGGGTACAATGAGCAGTTCTTC. As protein: CASSPSSGGYNEQFF.

The table lists this clonotype with a count of one. V and J are TRBV23-1 and TRBJ1-4; D is undetermined. TRBV23-1 is flagged as an ORF with uncertain function. The CDR3 sequence is 18 residues long. Deletions cut 4 bases from V and 3 bases from J, with 21 bases between. CDR3 nucleotide sequence: TGCGCCAGCAGTCCCACCACCGGTCGCGGGATATCTAATGAAAAACTGTTTTTT. Translating gives CASSPTTGRGISNEKLFF.